A single sample is the source of the 4 T cell receptor beta chains below, sequenced in a study of blood T cell repertoires in COVID-19. TCRdb keeps only in-frame clones here, not all; method: immunoSEQ multiplex PCR. The sample shows about 78,000 clones, less than 95% of them seen only once. The sequencing sample was made of peripheral blood. The receptor set was obtained from a woman between 50 and 59 years old in a cohort sampled during active COVID-19.

The chain recombines TRBV9 with TRBJ1-1; perhaps TRBD1 as D (6 bases). Trimming took 4 bases from V and 1 from J, leaving 14 bases between them. The CDR3 covers 15 residues. Looked up from germline, CDR1 is SGDLS and CDR2 is YYNGEE. CDR3 loop: CASSRADRPNTEAFF. For the CDR3, the DNA is TGTGCCAGCAGCCGAGCGGACAGACCGAACACTGAAGCTTTCTTT. Together with reference TRBV9 and TRBJ1-1, the CDR3 gives the full variable domain: DSGVTQTPKHLITATGQRVTLRCSPRSGDLSVYWYQQSLDQGLQFLIQYYNGEERAKGNILERFSAQQFPDLHSELNLSSLELGDSALYFCASSRADRPNTEAFFGQGTRLTVV.

This chain connects TRBV29-1 to TRBJ2-2, with 12 positions matching TRBD2. There are 17 residues in the CDR3. V shed 4 bases and J 4 bases; nucleotides not matched to a gene: 10. The germline V gene encodes CDR1 SQVTM and CDR2 ANQGSEA. The CDR3 bases are TGCAGCGTTGTAGCTAGCGGGAGGGCCTCGGTCACCGGGGAGCTGTTTTTT. It translates to CSVVASGRASVTGELFF.

This clone was recorded a few times. The genes are TRBV28 and TRBJ1-5; D is ambiguous. Trimming removed 2 bases from V and 2 bases from J, with 10 bases in between. Germline assignment: CDR1 MDHEN and CDR2 SYDVKM. This CDR3 region has 15 residues. CDR3 protein: CASSLSGVGNQPQHF. The CDR3 DNA sequence: TGTGCCAGCAGTTTAAGCGGTGTAGGCAATCAGCCCCAGCATTTT.

This clone has just one count. The rearrangement uses TRBV10-2 and TRBJ1-2; 9 bases are shared with TRBD1. The CDR3 runs 14 residues. The germline V gene encodes CDR1 WSHSY and CDR2 SAAADI. V was pared by 7 bases and J by 7 bases, with 10 bases of the junction left unmatched. CDR3: CASIRTGEGSGYTF. In DNA form, the CDR3 reads TGCGCCAGCATTAGGACAGGGGAGGGAAGTGGCTACACCTTC.